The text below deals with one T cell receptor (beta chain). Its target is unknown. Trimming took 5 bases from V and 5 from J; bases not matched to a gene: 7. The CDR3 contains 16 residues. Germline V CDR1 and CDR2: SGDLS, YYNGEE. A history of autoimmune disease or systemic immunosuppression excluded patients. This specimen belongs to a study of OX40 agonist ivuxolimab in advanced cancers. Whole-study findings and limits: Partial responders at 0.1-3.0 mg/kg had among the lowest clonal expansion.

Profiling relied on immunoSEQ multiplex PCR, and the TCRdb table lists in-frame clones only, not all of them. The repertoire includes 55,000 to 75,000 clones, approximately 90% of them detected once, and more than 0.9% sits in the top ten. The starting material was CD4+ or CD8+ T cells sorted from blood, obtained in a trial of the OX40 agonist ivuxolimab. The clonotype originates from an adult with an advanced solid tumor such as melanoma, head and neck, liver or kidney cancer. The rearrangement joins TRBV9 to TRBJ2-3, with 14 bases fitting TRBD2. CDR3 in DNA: TGTGCCAGCAGTTTGGGACTAGCGGGAGCCGGAGATACGCAGTATTTT. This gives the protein CASSLGLAGAGDTQYF.